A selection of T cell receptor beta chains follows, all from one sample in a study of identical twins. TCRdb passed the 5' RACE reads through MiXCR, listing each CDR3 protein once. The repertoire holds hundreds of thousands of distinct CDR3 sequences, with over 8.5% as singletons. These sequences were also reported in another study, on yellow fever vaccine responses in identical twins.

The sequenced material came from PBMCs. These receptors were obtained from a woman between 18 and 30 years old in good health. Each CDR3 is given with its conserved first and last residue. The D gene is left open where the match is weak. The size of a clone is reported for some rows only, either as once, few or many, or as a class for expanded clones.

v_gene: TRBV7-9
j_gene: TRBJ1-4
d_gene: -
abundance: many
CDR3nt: TGTGCCAGCAGCTTAGGGGCTAATGAAAAACTGTTTTTT
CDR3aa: CASSLGANEKLFF

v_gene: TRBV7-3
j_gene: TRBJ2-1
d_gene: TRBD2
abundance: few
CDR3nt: TGTGCCAGCAGCTTAAGGGGCTCCGGGACTAGCGGGGGGAATGAGCAGTTCTTC
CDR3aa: CASSLRGSGTSGGNEQFF

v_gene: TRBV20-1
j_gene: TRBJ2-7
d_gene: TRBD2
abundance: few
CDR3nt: TGCAGTGCTCGGACTAGCGGATACGAGCAGTACTTC
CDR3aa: CSARTSGYEQYF

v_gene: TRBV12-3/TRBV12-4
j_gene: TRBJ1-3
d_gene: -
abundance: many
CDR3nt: TGTGCCAGCAGTGTGGGACCGTCTGGAAACACCATATATTTT
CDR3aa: CASSVGPSGNTIYF

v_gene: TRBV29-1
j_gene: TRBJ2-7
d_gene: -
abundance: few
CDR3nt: TGCAGCGTTCGGGGCTCAGTGGGGGGCTACGAGCAGTACTTC
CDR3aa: CSVRGSVGGYEQYF

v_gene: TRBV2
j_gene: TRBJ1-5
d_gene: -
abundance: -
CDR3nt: TGTGCCAGCGGGAACGACTATAGCAATCAGCCCCAGCATTTT
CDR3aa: CASGNDYSNQPQHF

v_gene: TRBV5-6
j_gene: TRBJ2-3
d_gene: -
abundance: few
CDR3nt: TGTGCCAGCAGCTTGGTACGGGGGCAATCGGCGACAGATACGCAGTATTTT
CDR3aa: CASSLVRGQSATDTQYF

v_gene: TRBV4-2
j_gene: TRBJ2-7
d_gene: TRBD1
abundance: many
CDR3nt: TGTGCCAGCGGACAGGGCCAGGGTAAGCAGTACTTC
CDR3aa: CASGQGQGKQYF

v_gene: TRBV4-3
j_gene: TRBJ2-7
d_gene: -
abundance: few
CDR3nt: TGCGCCAGCAGCCAAGAATTCGGGGGCACCTACGAGCAGTACTTC
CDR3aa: CASSQEFGGTYEQYF

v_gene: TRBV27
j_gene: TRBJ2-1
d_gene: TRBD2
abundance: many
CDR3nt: TGTGCCAGCAGTCCTTACTCTAGCGGGGGGAGCTCCTACAATGAGCAGTTCTTC
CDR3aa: CASSPYSSGGSSYNEQFF

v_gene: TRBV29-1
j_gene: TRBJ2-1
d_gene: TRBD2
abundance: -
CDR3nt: TGCAGCGTTGAAGATCCAGAGACTAGCGGGAGGGAGCAGTTCTTC
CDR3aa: CSVEDPETSGREQFF

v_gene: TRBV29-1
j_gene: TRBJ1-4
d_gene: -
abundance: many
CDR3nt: TGCAGCGTCATTGGTTGGGAAACTAATGAAAAACTGTTTTTT
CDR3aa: CSVIGWETNEKLFF

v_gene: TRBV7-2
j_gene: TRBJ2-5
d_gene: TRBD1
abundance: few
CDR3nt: TGTGCCAGCAGCTTAGCGCCAGGGGGATGGGAGACCCAGTACTTC
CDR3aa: CASSLAPGGWETQYF

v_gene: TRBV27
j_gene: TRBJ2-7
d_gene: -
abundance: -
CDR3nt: TGTGCCAGCAGTTTAATGGGAAAGGGCTCCTACGAGCAGTACTTC
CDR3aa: CASSLMGKGSYEQYF

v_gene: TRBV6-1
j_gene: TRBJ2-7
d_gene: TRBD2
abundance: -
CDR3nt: TGTGCCAGCAGTGAAGGGCTAGCGGGGGGCGAGCAGTACTTC
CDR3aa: CASSEGLAGGEQYF

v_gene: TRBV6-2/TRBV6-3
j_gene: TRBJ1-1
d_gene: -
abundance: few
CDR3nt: TGTGCCAGCAGTCCGGGCCTGGGGGGCACTGAAGCTTTCTTT
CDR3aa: CASSPGLGGTEAFF

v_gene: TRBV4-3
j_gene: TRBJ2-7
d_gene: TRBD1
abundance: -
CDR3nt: TGCGCCAGCAGCTGGACAGGGGGCAGCGCCTACGAGCAGTACTTC
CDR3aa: CASSWTGGSAYEQYF

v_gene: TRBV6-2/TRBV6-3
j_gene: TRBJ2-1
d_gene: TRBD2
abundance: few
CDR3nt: TGTGCCAGCAGCTCACAACTTATAGCGGGACCAAGCTCCTACAATGAGCAGTTCTTC
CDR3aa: CASSSQLIAGPSSYNEQFF

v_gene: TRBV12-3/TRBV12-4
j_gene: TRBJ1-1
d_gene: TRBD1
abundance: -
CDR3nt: TGTGCCAGCAGCTCCGTCGGGACAGCCTTT
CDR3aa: CASSSVGTAF

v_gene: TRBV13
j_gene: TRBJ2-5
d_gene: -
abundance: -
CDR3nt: TGTGCCAGCAGCCCCCGGCGGCGAGGAAAGACCCAGTACTTC
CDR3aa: CASSPRRRGKTQYF

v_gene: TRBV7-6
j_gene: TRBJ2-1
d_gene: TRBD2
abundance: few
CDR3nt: TGTGCCAGCAGCTCCAGGGTCGGGAGGGTAAAATCCTACAATGAGCAGTTCTTC
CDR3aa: CASSSRVGRVKSYNEQFF

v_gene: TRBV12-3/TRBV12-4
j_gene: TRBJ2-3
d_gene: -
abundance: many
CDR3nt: TGTGCCAGCAGCAGAGGGACAACTAGCACAGATACGCAGTATTTT
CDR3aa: CASSRGTTSTDTQYF

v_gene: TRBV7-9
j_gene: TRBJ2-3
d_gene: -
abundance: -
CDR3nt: TGTGCCAGCAGCTTAGACTGGGCGGGGCGCACAGATACGCAGTATTTT
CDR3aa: CASSLDWAGRTDTQYF

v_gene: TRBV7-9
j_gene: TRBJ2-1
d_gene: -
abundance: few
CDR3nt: TGTGCCAGCAGCTCTTTTGAGCAGTTCTTC
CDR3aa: CASSSFEQFF

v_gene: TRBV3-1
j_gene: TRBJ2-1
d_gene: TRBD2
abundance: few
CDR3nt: TGTGCCAGCAGCCAACCACTAGCGGGGGGGCCGCGTGAGCAGTTCTTC
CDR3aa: CASSQPLAGGPREQFF

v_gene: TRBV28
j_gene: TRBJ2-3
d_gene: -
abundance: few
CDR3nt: TGTGCCAGCAGTCAACCGGGGACCCGCACAGATACGCAGTATTTT
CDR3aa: CASSQPGTRTDTQYF

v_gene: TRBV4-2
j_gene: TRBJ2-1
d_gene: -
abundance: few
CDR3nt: TGTGCCAGCAGCCAAGAGATCGACCTGACTTCCCGTCCCTACAATGAGCAGTTCTTC
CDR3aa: CASSQEIDLTSRPYNEQFF

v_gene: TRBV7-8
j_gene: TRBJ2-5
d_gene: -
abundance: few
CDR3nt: TGTGCCAGCAGCTTAGACGCCCGATCAGAGACCCAGTACTTC
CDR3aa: CASSLDARSETQYF

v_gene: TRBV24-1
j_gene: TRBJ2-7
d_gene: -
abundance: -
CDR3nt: TGTGCCACCAGTGCCGGCGGCAACTACGAGCAGTACTTC
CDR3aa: CATSAGGNYEQYF

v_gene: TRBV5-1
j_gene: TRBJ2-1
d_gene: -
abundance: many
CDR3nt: TGCGCCAGCAGCTGGGCGGGGACCAATGAGCAGTTCTTC
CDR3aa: CASSWAGTNEQFF

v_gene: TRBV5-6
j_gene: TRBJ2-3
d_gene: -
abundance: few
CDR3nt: TGTGCCAGCAGCTTCTTGGGATCCAGCACAGATACGCAGTATTTT
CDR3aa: CASSFLGSSTDTQYF